This TCR beta chain was found in a study of cytomegalovirus exposure and HLA in healthy donors. Study background: Sequencing of 150 million to 200 million T cells in an earlier analysis found 95 million to 120 million unique TCR beta sequences.

The study, taken as a whole, reports: Fewer N-insertions (relative to the roughly 720-donor mean) were reportedly seen in an Asian-associated ancestry cluster in a later analysis. Using a false discovery rate of 0.05, a later analysis showed that 16,951 TCR beta sequences were associated with HLA alleles. V- and J-gene trimming of TCR beta was linked (in a later analysis) to a missense DCLRE1C variant.

Germline V gives CDR1 MNHEY, CDR2 SVGAGI. V was clipped by 4 bases and J by 3 bases; unmatched bases: 5. CDR3 length equals 15 residues. In the PCR, 60 Vbeta and 13 Jbeta primers were used. Clones were sequenced by immunoSEQ multiplex PCR, and TCRdb holds only the in-frame ones, with some missing. The table includes 78,000 or so clones, around 60% detected once. With respect to this clone: Its antigen is still unknown.

This chain links TRBV6-5 with TRBJ2-3; 9 positions agree with TRBD2. Material: PBMCs. This sequence was found in a male donor in good health and CMV-seropositive. The CDR3 is CASSFSGSGTDTQYF. The CDR3 DNA sequence: TGTGCCAGCAGTTTTAGCGGGAGTGGGACAGATACGCAGTATTTT.